The 12 T cell receptor beta chains presented below share a single source sample, sequenced in a study of T-cell memory formation after mild COVID-19. TCRdb analysed the 5' RACE reads with MiXCR anew, one entry per CDR3 protein. In the table there are nearly 250,000 distinct CDR3 sequences, 15% of which are singletons. Sequencing used PBMCs or a T cell subset sorted from them (not recorded which). These receptors were taken from an adult woman who had mild COVID-19 (a few samples of this study predate the infection). Cell type and time point are not known.

In its sample, this clonotype was seen a few times. This sequence joins TRBV15 and TRBJ2-1; no clear D gene. In germline, CDR1 is LNHNV, CDR2 YYDKDF (reference sequence). The CDR3 consists of 15 residues. Trimming pared 3 bases from V and 6 bases from J, leaving 15 bases between. The chain's CDR3 is CATSSHPTVGNEQFF. CDR3 DNA: TGTGCCACCAGCAGTCACCCGACCGTGGGCAATGAGCAGTTCTTC.

The chain carries TRBV28 and TRBJ1-3; possible D gene TRBD1, 5 bases. Trimming cost V 6 bases and J 0 bases, with 15 bases left between them. The CDR3 is 16 amino acids. Germline V lookup: CDR1 MDHEN, CDR2 SYDVKM. This CDR3 is CASRWGRGISGNTIYF. The CDR3 bases are TGTGCCAGCAGATGGGGACGGGGAATCTCTGGAAACACCATATATTTT.

This chain connects TRBV23-1 to TRBJ2-1; no definite D call. TRBV23-1 carries the ORF label, with uncertain function. V lost 2 bases, J lost 10 bases, and 9 bases lay in between. The CDR3 consists of 12 residues. CDR3 sequence (DNA): TGCGCCAGCAGTCAACGACTCAGCGAGCAGTTCTTC. This codes for CASSQRLSEQFF.

This clonotype was detected a few times. This chain links TRBV7-9 with TRBJ1-1; D not resolved. Germline lookup yields CDR1 SEHNR and CDR2 FQNEAQ (reference sequence). CDR3 length: 18 residues. V was trimmed by 1 base and J by 5 bases, leaving 23 bases between them. The CDR3 region is CASSLVGPARSTGTEAFF. For the CDR3, the DNA is TGTGCCAGCAGCTTAGTAGGGCCAGCCAGATCTACCGGGACTGAAGCTTTCTTT.

This clonotype has a handful of counts. This chain links TRBV5-1 with TRBJ1-1; D is possibly TRBD1 (5 bases). Germline CDR1 and CDR2: SGHRS and YFSETQ. The ends were cut back, 4 bases at V and 5 bases at J, with 21 bases in the middle. The CDR3 spans 16 residues. The CDR3 region is CASSPIEKNGGTEAFF. DNA of the CDR3: TGCGCCAGCAGCCCCATCGAAAAGAACGGGGGGACTGAAGCTTTCTTT.

This clonotype was counted only a few times. The chain links TRBV7-9 to TRBJ2-3; possible D gene TRBD2, 6 bases. The germline V gene has CDR1 SEHNR and CDR2 FQNEAQ (reference sequence). The V end lost 4 bases, the J end lost 1 base, and 15 bases lay between the germline ends. The CDR3 contains 16 residues. The CDR3 here is CASSSVLGGGTDTQYF. The CDR3 DNA follows: TGTGCCAGCAGCTCCGTCTTGGGCGGGGGCACAGATACGCAGTATTTT.

The V gene is TRBV2, the J gene TRBJ2-1; TRBD2 matches at 13 bases. The J segment lost 4 bases and the V segment lost 9 bases, leaving 6 bases of the junction unmatched. In germline, CDR1 is SNHLY, CDR2 FYNNEI. This CDR3 is built from 15 residues. CDR3 nucleotides: TGTGCCAGTACTAGCGGGAGGGCCGGATACAATGAGCAGTTCTTC. Its protein product is CASTSGRAGYNEQFF.

This rearrangement joins TRBV29-1 to TRBJ1-5, with unresolved D. Trimming pared 7 bases from V and 0 bases from J, leaving 10 bases between. Germline CDR1 reads SQVTM; CDR2 reads ANQGSEA. The CDR3 contains 13 residues. Written as DNA, the CDR3 is TGCAGCGCCCAGGACCATAGCAATCAGCCCCAGCATTTT. Translated: CSAQDHSNQPQHF.

V is TRBV5-4 and J is TRBJ2-4; either TRBD1 or TRBD2 may fit D (6 bases each). This CDR3 spans 14 amino acids. CDR1 and CDR2 from the germline V gene are SGHNT and YYREEE (reference sequence). V was trimmed by 2 bases and J by 6 bases, leaving 12 bases between them. The CDR3 DNA follows: TGTGCCAGCAGCTTAGGGGGGAGCGTAAACATTCAGTACTTC. It translates to CASSLGGSVNIQYF.

V gene TRBV11-2 combines with J gene TRBJ1-2; D is perhaps TRBD1 (6 bases). Trimming cost V 1 base and J 4 bases, with 10 bases left between them. Germline CDR1 reads SGHAT; CDR2 reads FQNNGV. This CDR3 comprises 14 residues. The CDR3 DNA is TGTGCCAGCAGCTTAGGCCAGGGGATCTATGGCTACACCTTC. It encodes CASSLGQGIYGYTF.

This chain uses TRBV15 with TRBJ2-1; 7 bases agree with TRBD2. V shed 7 bases, J shed 6 bases, and the junction held 15 bases outside the gene matches. CDR1 is LNHNV and CDR2 is YYDKDF in the germline V gene (reference sequence). The CDR3 length is 16 residues. The CDR3 loop is CATTDPGREVGNEQFF. CDR3 sequence (DNA): TGTGCCACCACCGACCCGGGGAGGGAGGTGGGCAATGAGCAGTTCTTC.

The V call is TRBV21-1, the J call TRBJ2-1; the D segment call TRBD2 is taken from the table without a DNA check. TRBV21-1 is an annotated pseudogene. The length of the CDR3 is 18 residues. CDR3 nucleotides: TGTGCCAGCAGCCCAAAAGGCCAAGCGGGGTTGTCCTACAATGAGCAGTTCTTC. Protein sequence: CASSPKGQAGLSYNEQFF.